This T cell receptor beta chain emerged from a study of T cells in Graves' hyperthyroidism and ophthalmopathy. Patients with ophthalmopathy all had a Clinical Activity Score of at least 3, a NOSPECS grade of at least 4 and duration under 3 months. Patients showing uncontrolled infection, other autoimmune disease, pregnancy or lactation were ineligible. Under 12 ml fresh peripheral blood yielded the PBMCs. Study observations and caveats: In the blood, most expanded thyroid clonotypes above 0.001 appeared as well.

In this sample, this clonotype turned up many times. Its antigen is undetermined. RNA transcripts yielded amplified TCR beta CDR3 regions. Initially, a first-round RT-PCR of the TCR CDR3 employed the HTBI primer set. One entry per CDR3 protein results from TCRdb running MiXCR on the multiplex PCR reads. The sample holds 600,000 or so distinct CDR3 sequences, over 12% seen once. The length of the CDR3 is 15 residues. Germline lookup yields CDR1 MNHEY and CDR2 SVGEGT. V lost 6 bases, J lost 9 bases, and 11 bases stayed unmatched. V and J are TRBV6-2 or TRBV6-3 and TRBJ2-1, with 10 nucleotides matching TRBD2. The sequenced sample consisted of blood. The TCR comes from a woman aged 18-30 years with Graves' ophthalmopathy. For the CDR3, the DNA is TGTGCCAGCAGGCCCCGAGCTATAGCGGGAGGTGAGCAGTTCTTC. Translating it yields CASRPRAIAGGEQFF.